This T cell receptor (beta chain) was recovered during a study of cytomegalovirus exposure and HLA in healthy donors. The CDR3 is 13 amino acids. The V gene's germline CDR1 is SNHLY and CDR2 FYNNEI. V was clipped by 3 bases and J by 3 bases, with 5 bases between them. Primers included in the PCR were 60 Vbeta and 13 Jbeta primers. Produced via immunoSEQ multiplex PCR; TCRdb's table is partial and in-frame only. The data hold about 190,000 clones, with 84% observed a single time. V and J are TRBV2 and TRBJ1-4; D remains unclear. The TCR comes from a boy aged 5-17 years in good health and CMV-seronegative. The sample was PBMCs. The CDR3 sequence is CASSDSSNEKLFF. The CDR3 DNA follows: TGTGCCAGCAGTGACAGTTCTAATGAAAAACTGTTTTTT.